The 22 T cell receptor beta chains presented below share a single source sample, sequenced in a study of PD-1 blockade in mismatch repair-deficient tumors. Repertoires were generated with immunoSEQ multiplex PCR, while TCRdb's copy carries only in-frame clones and drops some. The sample has some 100,000 clones, 82% seen once. The sequencing here drew on peripheral blood, taken about 33 weeks after starting pembrolizumab. The receptors originated from an adult with mismatch repair-deficient cancer.

The CDR3 nucleotides are TGCGCCAGCAGCTTCGGGACCGCCCTCAATCAGCCCCAGCATTTT. Protein sequence: CASSFGTALNQPQHF. The rearrangement links TRBV5-1 to TRBJ1-5, with D tentatively TRBD1 (5 bases). CDR3 size: 15 residues. Trimming stripped 2 bases from V and 3 bases from J, with 12 bases between. Germline values: CDR1 SGHRS, CDR2 YFSETQ.

V is TRBV19 and J is TRBJ2-7; TRBD1 matches 9 bases. There are 16 residues in the CDR3. V trimming: 4 bases; J trimming: 6 bases; junction bases outside the gene matches: 13. Germline V CDR1 and CDR2: LNHDA, SQIVND (reference sequence). This CDR3 is CASSTSDRGSRVEQYF. DNA of the CDR3: TGTGCCAGTAGTACCTCAGACAGGGGGTCCCGAGTCGAGCAGTACTTC.

This chain connects TRBV5-4 to TRBJ2-7, with 10 bases aligning to TRBD1. Unmatched junction bases numbered 5, after V lost 0 bases and J lost 5 bases. Germline CDR1 SGHNT, CDR2 YYREEE (reference sequence). The CDR3 has 15 residues. In DNA form, the CDR3 reads TGTGCCAGCAGCTTGGGGGGGGGACAGGGGCACGAGCAGTACTTC. Translated, it gives CASSLGGGQGHEQYF.

V gene TRBV21-1 combines with J gene TRBJ1-5; the D segment call TRBD1 is taken from the table without a DNA check. TRBV21-1 is a recognized pseudogene. The CDR3 sequence is 19 residues long. The CDR3 bases are TGTGCCAGCAGGTGCCGGTCGGACAGGCGATACTATAGCAATCAGCCCCAGCATTTT. As protein: CASRCRSDRRYYSNQPQHF.

This chain joins TRBV30 and TRBJ1-3; D remains unclear. V lost 1 base to trimming and J lost 4 bases, with 5 bases between them. The germline V gene has CDR1 GTSNPN and CDR2 SVGIG (reference sequence). The CDR3 extends over 12 amino acids. This CDR3 is CAWSGRGNTIYF. CDR3 sequence (DNA): TGTGCCTGGAGTGGCAGAGGAAACACCATATATTTT.

The V gene is TRBV9, the J gene TRBJ1-2; D may be TRBD1 (6 bases). The germline gives CDR1 SGDLS, CDR2 YYNGEE. V gave up 4 bases and J gave up 8 bases, with 18 bases separating them. CDR3 length equals 14 residues. Written as DNA, the CDR3 is TGTGCCAGCAGCCCTCACCCGGACAGTTGGGGCTACACCTTC. Translating it yields CASSPHPDSWGYTF.

The sample holds one count of this clone. This chain links TRBV5-4 with TRBJ2-3; no firm D call. This CDR3 is built from 16 residues. Trimming cost V 0 bases and J 3 bases, with 14 bases left between them. CDR1 and CDR2 from the germline V gene are SGHNT and YYREEE (reference sequence). The CDR3 protein is CASSLGLNQHTDTQYF. For the CDR3, the DNA is TGTGCCAGCAGCTTGGGACTGAACCAACATACAGATACGCAGTATTTT.

The V gene is TRBV18, the J gene TRBJ1-5, with D perhaps matching TRBD1 (5 bases). Germline V gene sequence: CDR1 KGHSH, CDR2 LQKENI. Trimming stripped 2 bases from V and 0 bases from J, with 11 bases between. CDR3 size: 16 residues. CDR3 coding DNA: TGTGCCAGCTCACCATTGACAGACCATAGCAATCAGCCCCAGCATTTT. Its protein product is CASSPLTDHSNQPQHF. The entire variable domain, with the rest obtained from reference TRBV18 and TRBJ1-5, is as follows: NAGVMQNPRHLVRRRGQEARLRCSPMKGHSHVYWYRQLPEEGLKFMVYLQKENIIDESGMPKERFSAEFPKEGPSILRIQQVVRGDSAAYFCASSPLTDHSNQPQHFGDGTRLSIL.

V usage is TRBV2 and J usage is TRBJ2-2, with 9 bases lining up with TRBD2. V dropped 6 bases and J dropped 4; count of bases not matched to a gene: 3. Germline V gene sequence: CDR1 SNHLY, CDR2 FYNNEI. The CDR3 has 14 residues. This chain's CDR3 is CASRMREGTGELFF. CDR3 DNA: TGTGCCAGCAGGATGCGGGAGGGCACCGGGGAGCTGTTTTTT.

The chain is built from TRBV7-2 and TRBJ1-1; no definite D call. Germline lookup yields CDR1 SGHTA and CDR2 FQGNSA. The CDR3 spans 13 residues. Trimming pared 7 bases from V and 1 base from J, leaving 10 bases between. The CDR3 region has the DNA TGTGCCAGCAAAAATACACCGAACACTGAAGCTTTCTTT. It translates to CASKNTPNTEAFF.

CDR3 residues: CATSRDRRGNTEAFF. The CDR3 DNA sequence: TGTGCCACCAGCAGAGATCGGAGGGGTAACACTGAAGCTTTCTTT. The chain is built from TRBV15 and TRBJ1-1, with D possibly being TRBD1 (5 bases). Germline V lookup: CDR1 LNHNV, CDR2 YYDKDF (reference sequence). Deletions cut 0 bases from V and 2 bases from J, with 10 bases between. CDR3 length equals 15 residues.

A single count supports this clone. The V and J genes are TRBV14 and TRBJ2-6; D may correspond to TRBD1 or TRBD2 (5 bases each). The CDR3 runs 15 residues. The V gene lost 1 base and the J gene lost 4 bases, with 8 bases spanning the gap. Germline loops: CDR1 SGHDN, CDR2 FVKESK. CDR3: CASSQAGAGANVLTF. Written as DNA, the CDR3 is TGTGCCAGCAGCCAAGCCGGGGCCGGGGCCAACGTCCTGACTTTC.

V and J are TRBV27 and TRBJ2-7; D is perhaps TRBD2 (7 bases). This CDR3 region has 17 residues. In germline, CDR1 is MNHEY, CDR2 SMNVEV (reference sequence). Trimming removed 4 bases at V and 0 bases at J, with 19 bases between. The CDR3 protein is CASSSIGGASSSYEQYF. For the CDR3, the DNA is TGTGCCAGCAGTTCGATTGGGGGGGCGTCGAGCTCCTACGAGCAGTACTTC.

V gene TRBV19 combines with J gene TRBJ2-1; possibly TRBD2 for D (6 bases). The germline V gene has CDR1 LNHDA and CDR2 SQIVND (reference sequence). The CDR3 contains 14 residues. With 5 bases removed from V and 5 bases from J, the gap between germline ends came to 13 bases. The CDR3 DNA reads TGTGCCAGTAGTGTGAGGGAGGCGCACAATGAGCAGTTCTTC. Amino acid sequence: CASSVREAHNEQFF.

V is TRBV4-1 and J is TRBJ1-5; 7 bases match TRBD1. The junction had 5 bases not matched to a gene; V was cut back by 3 bases and J by 3 bases. This CDR3 contains 15 residues. Germline CDR1 MGHRA, CDR2 YSYEKL. The CDR3 region is CASSHLGQVNQPQHF. The DNA of the CDR3 is TGCGCCAGCAGCCACCTCGGACAGGTCAATCAGCCCCAGCATTTT.

This sequence joins TRBV19 and TRBJ1-5; a weak D match, TRBD1 (5 bases). Germline V gene lookup returns CDR1 LNHDA and CDR2 SQIVND (reference sequence). There are 16 residues in the CDR3. V lost 5 bases and J 7 bases, leaving 21 bases between the germline ends. CDR3 coding DNA: TGTGCCAGTAGTGCCCCGGACGGTGGGGCCCGACAGCCCCAGCATTTT. Translation gives CASSAPDGGARQPQHF.

This chain joins TRBV9 and TRBJ2-1; TRBD1 might be the D (5 bases). This CDR3 spans 13 amino acids. V was clipped by 0 bases and J by 4 bases, with 5 bases between them. CDR1 is SGDLS, CDR2 YYNGEE, per germline. The CDR3 region is CASSVEGYNEQFF. CDR3 DNA sequence: TGTGCCAGCAGCGTAGAGGGGTACAATGAGCAGTTCTTC.

CDR3 bases: TGCGCCAGCAGCCAAGGTTATGGACTAGCATCAGATACGCAGTATTTT. Translated: CASSQGYGLASDTQYF. The gene calls are TRBV4-3 and TRBJ2-3; 8 positions agree with TRBD2. V lost 1 base, J lost 4 bases, and 7 bases stayed unmatched. The CDR3 is 16 residues long. Germline V gene sequence: CDR1 LGHNA, CDR2 YSLEER.

V is TRBV10-3 and J is TRBJ2-3; 10 nucleotides line up with TRBD2. The CDR3 is 16 amino acids. Germline V gene sequence: CDR1 ENHRY, CDR2 SYGVKD. V trimming: 7 bases; J trimming: 4 bases; junction bases outside the gene matches: 11. CDR3 sequence reads: CAINYQREGYPDTQYF. The CDR3 nucleotides are TGTGCCATCAATTACCAGCGGGAGGGGTACCCAGATACGCAGTATTTT.

The chain carries TRBV6-5 and TRBJ1-2; weak D call: TRBD1 (6 bases). The CDR3 runs 14 residues. Germline lookup yields CDR1 MNHEY and CDR2 SVGAGI. V lost 5 bases and J 5 bases, leaving 15 bases between the germline ends. The CDR3 DNA is TGTGCCAGCAGTGCTTCAGGGGTCGGATATGGCTACACCTTC. It is translated as CASSASGVGYGYTF.

In nucleotides, the CDR3 is TGTGCCAGCAGATCGCCTACAGGTAGTCGGGCCAACGTCCTGACTTTC. Protein sequence: CASRSPTGSRANVLTF. The chain carries TRBV11-3 and TRBJ2-6; D is perhaps TRBD1 (5 bases). Trimming cost V 6 bases and J 5 bases, with 17 bases left between them. The germline gives CDR1 SGHNT, CDR2 YENEEA. The CDR3 spans 16 residues.

The CDR3 loop reads CASSSRGLVMKETQYF. CDR3 nucleotides: TGTGCCAGCAGTTCTCGGGGACTAGTAATGAAGGAGACCCAGTACTTC. The J gene is TRBJ2-5, the V gene TRBV27; TRBD2 aligns across 8 bases. CDR3 length equals 16 residues. In germline, CDR1 is MNHEY, CDR2 SMNVEV (reference sequence). The V segment lost 4 bases and the J segment 5 bases; nucleotides outside the gene matches: 12.